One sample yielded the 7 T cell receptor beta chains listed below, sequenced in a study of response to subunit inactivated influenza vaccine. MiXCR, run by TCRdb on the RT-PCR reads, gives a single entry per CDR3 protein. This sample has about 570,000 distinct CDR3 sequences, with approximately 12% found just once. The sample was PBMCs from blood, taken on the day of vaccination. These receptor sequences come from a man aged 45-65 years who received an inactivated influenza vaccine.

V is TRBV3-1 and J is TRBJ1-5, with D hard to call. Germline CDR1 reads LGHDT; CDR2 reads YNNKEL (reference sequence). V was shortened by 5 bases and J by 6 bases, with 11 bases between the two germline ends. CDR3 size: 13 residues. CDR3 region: CASSIRGIQPQHF. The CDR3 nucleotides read TGTGCCAGCAGCATCCGAGGGATTCAGCCCCAGCATTTT.

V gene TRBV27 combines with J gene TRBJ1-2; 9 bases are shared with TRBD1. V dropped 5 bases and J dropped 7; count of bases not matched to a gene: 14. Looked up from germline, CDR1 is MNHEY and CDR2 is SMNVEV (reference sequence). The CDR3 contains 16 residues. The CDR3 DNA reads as TGTGCCAGCAGTCCACGTCCCGGGACAGGGTACAGTGGCTACACCTTC. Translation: CASSPRPGTGYSGYTF.

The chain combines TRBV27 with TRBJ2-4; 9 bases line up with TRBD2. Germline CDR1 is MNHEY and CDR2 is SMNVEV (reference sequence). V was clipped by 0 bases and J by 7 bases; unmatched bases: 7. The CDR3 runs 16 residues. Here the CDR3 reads CASSLSGGRAGNIQYF. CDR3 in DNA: TGTGCCAGCAGTTTATCCGGCGGGAGGGCCGGTAACATTCAGTACTTC.

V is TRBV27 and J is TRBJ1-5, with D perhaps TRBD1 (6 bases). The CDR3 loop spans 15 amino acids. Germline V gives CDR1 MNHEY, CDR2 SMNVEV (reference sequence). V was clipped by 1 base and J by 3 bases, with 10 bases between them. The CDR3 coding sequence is TGTGCCAGCAGTTTATTGGGGGGCCCCAATCAGCCCCAGCATTTT. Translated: CASSLLGGPNQPQHF.

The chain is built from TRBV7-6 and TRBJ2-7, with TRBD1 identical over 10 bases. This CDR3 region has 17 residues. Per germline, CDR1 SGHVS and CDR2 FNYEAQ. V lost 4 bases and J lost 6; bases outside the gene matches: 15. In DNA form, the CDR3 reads TGTGCCAGCAGCTCCCCCTTCGGCGGGACAGGGGTCCGCGAGCAGTACTTC. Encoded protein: CASSSPFGGTGVREQYF.

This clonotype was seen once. The CDR3 DNA is TGCAGTGGTTCTAGCGGGGTTGGTCGAGATACGCAGTATTTT. The encoded protein is CSGSSGVGRDTQYF. The J gene is TRBJ2-3, the V gene TRBV20-1, with TRBD2 identical over 9 bases. CDR3 size: 14 residues. CDR1 DFQATT and CDR2 SNEGSKA come from the germline V gene (reference sequence). With 7 bases clipped from V and 5 bases from J, the junction kept 10 bases outside the gene matches.

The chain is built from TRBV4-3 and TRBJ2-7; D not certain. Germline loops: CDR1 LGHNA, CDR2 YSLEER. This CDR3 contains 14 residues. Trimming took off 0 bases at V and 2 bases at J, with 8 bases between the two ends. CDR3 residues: CASSQEVSPYEQYF. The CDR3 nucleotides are TGCGCCAGCAGCCAAGAGGTGTCGCCCTACGAGCAGTACTTC.